This record concerns one T cell receptor beta chain sequence. Its antigen is still unknown. The source of the sample is a study of monozygotic twins with inflammatory bowel disease. Broader study findings: Different T cell subtypes could not be distinguished.

Total RNA, at 3,000 to 4,500 ng, went into every TCR library. Each sample had eight separate cDNA synthesis reactions. TCRdb reanalyzed the 5' RACE reads, giving one entry per CDR3 protein sequence and no DNA. Reported are hundreds of thousands of distinct CDR3 sequences; the ten largest clones contain 2.4%. Whole blood without T cell sorting served as the source of isolated total RNA. Source material: blood. The receptor comes from a human donor with ulcerative colitis or Crohn's disease, or a healthy co-twin of an affected twin (not recorded which).

The CDR3 here is CASSSSTNYGYTF. J is TRBJ1-2 and V is TRBV7-9. Germline V gene data show CDR1 as SEHNR and CDR2 as FQNEAQ (reference sequence). CDR3 length: 13 residues. Combining the CDR3 with reference TRBV7-9 and TRBJ1-2 gives the whole variable domain DTGVSQNPRHKITKRGQNVTFRCDPISEHNRLYWYRQTLGQGPEFLTYFQNEAQLEKSRLLSDRFSAERPKGSFSTLEIQRTEQGDSAMYLCASSSSTNYGYTFGSGTRLTVV.